This entry describes one T cell receptor (beta chain). What it binds is unknown. This sample was taken from a study of human T cells and chemical hapten exposure. Study overall: Doses of diphenylcyclopropenone went to the patients' scalps weekly throughout the approximately 22-week study.

Germline V gene sequence: CDR1 SGHRS, CDR2 YFSETQ. The CDR3 contains 15 residues. Trimming removed 4 bases at V and 3 bases at J, with 16 bases between. TCRdb re-derived calls from the RACE reads in MiXCR, one entry per CDR3 protein. The profile shows 270,000 or so distinct CDR3 sequences, about 7.7% of them singletons. Time point denoted: pre-sensitization, week 0. The treatment is: therapeutic diphenylcyclopropenone sensitization with weekly scalp DPC. Study-level findings and limits: Relative to controls, expanded TCRs formed significantly more large CDR3 similarity clusters.

This chain connects TRBV5-1 to TRBJ1-1; D unclear. This material consisted of whole blood, taken in connection with sensitization to the hapten diphenylcyclopropenone (DPC). This TCR was sampled from a man aged 18 to 29 with alopecia areata. Some clones in this sample may be carry-over from other donors' samples. This chain's CDR3 is CASSVEGPADTEAFF. The CDR3, as DNA: TGCGCCAGCAGCGTGGAGGGCCCGGCGGACACTGAAGCTTTCTTT.